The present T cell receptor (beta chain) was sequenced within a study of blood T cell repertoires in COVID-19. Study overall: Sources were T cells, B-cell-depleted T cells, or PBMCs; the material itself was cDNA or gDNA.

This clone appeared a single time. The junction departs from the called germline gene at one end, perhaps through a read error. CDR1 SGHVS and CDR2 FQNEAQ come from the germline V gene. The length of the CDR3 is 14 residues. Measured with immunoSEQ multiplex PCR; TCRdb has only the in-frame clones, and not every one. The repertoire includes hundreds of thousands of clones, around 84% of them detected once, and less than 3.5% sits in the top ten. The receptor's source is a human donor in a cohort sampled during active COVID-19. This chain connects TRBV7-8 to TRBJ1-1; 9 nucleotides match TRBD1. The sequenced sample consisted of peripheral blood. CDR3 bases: TGTGCCACCAGCCTGACAGGGGGGAACACTGAAGCTTTCTTT. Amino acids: CATSLTGGNTEAFF.